Listed below are T cell receptor beta chains from one sample, sequenced in a study of OX40 agonist ivuxolimab in advanced cancers. Some clones are missing from TCRdb's copy, which holds only in-frame ones; the method was immunoSEQ multiplex PCR. The sample carries 70,000 to 90,000 clones, approximately 90% recorded once. The specimen was CD4+ or CD8+ T cells sorted from blood, collected in a trial of the OX40 agonist ivuxolimab. These receptors were collected from an adult with an advanced solid tumor such as melanoma, head and neck, liver or kidney cancer. The CDR3 runs from the conserved cysteine through the conserved F or W. The D gene is left open where the match is weak. The size field is filled for only some rows; it gives once, few, many or a size class.

-	TRBV5-1	-	TRBJ2-1	TGCGCCAGCAGCGAGGACGGGAAAGAAGGTAATGAGCAGTTCTTC	CASSEDGKEGNEQFF
TRBD1	TRBV30	-	TRBJ1-2	TGTGCCTGGGGACAGGAGGTGGGCTACACCTTC	CAWGQEVGYTF
-	TRBV10-1	-	TRBJ2-2	TGCGCCAGCAGTGAGTCCCGGACTTCGAACACCGGGGAGCTGTTTTTT	CASSESRTSNTGELFF
-	TRBV21-1	-	TRBJ2-1	TGTGCCAGCCCCAGTCGGGGGATTTCCTACAATGAGCAGTTCTTC	CASPSRGISYNEQFF
TRBD1	TRBV5-4	-	TRBJ2-7	TGTGCCAGCAGCTTGTTCTTGACAGGGGTCAACGAGCAGTACTTC	CASSLFLTGVNEQYF
-	TRBV27	-	TRBJ1-2	TGTGCCAGCAGGAAACCCGGGGGAGGCTATGGCTACACCTTC	CASRKPGGGYGYTF
TRBD1	TRBV9	-	TRBJ2-3	TGTGCCAGCAAAGGGGACAGAGATACGCAGTATTTT	CASKGDRDTQYF
-	TRBV11-3	-	TRBJ2-3	TGTGCCAGCAGCTTGCGGGGCAGGGGCGGGGATACGCAGTATTTT	CASSLRGRGGDTQYF
-	TRBV23-1	-	TRBJ2-4	TGCGCCAGCAGTCAAATTCCCGGCCGAAACATTCAGTACTTC	CASSQIPGRNIQYF
-	TRBV30	once	TRBJ1-6	TGTGCCTGGAGTGTCGGCCGTAATTCACCCCTCCACTTT	CAWSVGRNSPLHF
TRBD1	TRBV11-2	-	TRBJ1-1	TGTGCCAGCAAAGGGGGACAGTCGATTTTGGCTGAAGAAGCTTTCTTT	CASKGGQSILAEEAFF
-	TRBV11-3	-	TRBJ2-3	TGTGCCAGCAGCTTAGGTGGTCCAGATACGCAGTATTTT	CASSLGGPDTQYF
TRBD1	TRBV30	-	TRBJ1-1	TGTGCCTGGACCGGACAGGCCAACACTGAAGCTTTCTTT	CAWTGQANTEAFF
-	TRBV6-5	-	TRBJ2-7	TGTGCCAGCAGCGAGACAGTTAACTACGAGCAGTACTTC	CASSETVNYEQYF
TRBD2	TRBV7-9	-	TRBJ2-1	TGTGCCAGCAGCTTAGGAGGCGGGAGGGCCAATGAGCAGTTCTTC	CASSLGGGRANEQFF
TRBD1	TRBV5-1	-	TRBJ1-1	TGCGCCAGCAGCTGGACAGGAGTCCATAGGACTGAAGCTTTCTTT	CASSWTGVHRTEAFF
-	TRBV27	-	TRBJ1-6	TGTGCCAGCACCCCGTCCATCTATAATTCACCCCTCCACTTT	CASTPSIYNSPLHF
-	TRBV9	-	TRBJ2-2	TGTGCCAGCAGCGTTCAGGGTCCCGGGGAGCTGTTTTTT	CASSVQGPGELFF
-	TRBV7-7	-	TRBJ1-1	TGTGCCAGCAGCCGATCCGGGAACACTGAAGCTTTCTTT	CASSRSGNTEAFF
-	TRBV7-9	-	TRBJ1-2	TGTGCCAGTTCATTAGGACAGTCCTATGGCTACACCTTC	CASSLGQSYGYTF
TRBD1	TRBV6-1	once	TRBJ2-7	TGTGCCAGCAGTGACCTAGGGACAGGGCGATGGGAGCAGTACTTC	CASSDLGTGRWEQYF
-	TRBV29-1	-	TRBJ2-3	TGCAGCGTTGAATCCACAGGGTCCTCGTATACGCAGTATTTT	CSVESTGSSYTQYF
TRBD1	TRBV5-1	-	TRBJ2-5	TGCGCCAGCAGCTGGGACAGGGCAGAGACCCAGTACTTC	CASSWDRAETQYF
-	TRBV27	-	TRBJ1-5	TGTGCCAGGGGGGCCGGGAACAATCAGCCCCAGCATTTT	CARGAGNNQPQHF
-	TRBV9	-	TRBJ1-1	TGTGCCAGCAGCGTAGGGATCGGGGCTTTGAACACTGAAGCTTTCTTT	CASSVGIGALNTEAFF
TRBD2	TRBV13	-	TRBJ2-4	TGTGCCAGCAGCCCCCGGGGGGACATTCAGTACTTC	CASSPRGDIQYF
TRBD1	TRBV4-1	-	TRBJ2-6	TGCGCCAGCAGCCAAAAGACAGGGCCTGCTGGGGCCAACGTCCTGACTTTC	CASSQKTGPAGANVLTF
-	TRBV9	-	TRBJ1-3	TGTGCCAGCAGCGCGCGACAGGACCCTGGAAACACCATATATTTT	CASSARQDPGNTIYF
TRBD1	TRBV30	-	TRBJ2-7	TGTGCCTGGAGTGTGCCTCCCGGGACAGTCTCAATCTTC	CAWSVPPGTVSIF
-	TRBV7-2	-	TRBJ1-1	TGTGCCAGCAGCTTCGGGAGGACGAACACTGAAGCTTTCTTT	CASSFGRTNTEAFF
-	TRBV10-3	-	TRBJ1-6	TGTGCCATCAGCGGAATGCGGGGCAAAGAATCACCCCTCCACTTT	CAISGMRGKESPLHF
-	TRBV11-2	-	TRBJ1-2	TGTGCCAGCAGCTTAGATCTCCCAGGGCATGGCTACACCTTC	CASSLDLPGHGYTF
-	TRBV5-6	-	TRBJ2-7	TGTGCCAGCAGCTTGGGACGGAGGTACTACGAGCAGTACTTC	CASSLGRRYYEQYF
-	TRBV5-1	-	TRBJ2-3	TGCGCCAGCAGCTTATCTCGGCTCGGAGATACGCAGTATTTT	CASSLSRLGDTQYF
-	TRBV5-4	-	TRBJ2-5	TGTGCCAGCAGCCAAACAGCGCAAGAGACCCAGTACTTC	CASSQTAQETQYF
-	TRBV7-9	-	TRBJ2-7	TGTGCCAGCGGGGACGGCTCCTACGAGCAGTACTTC	CASGDGSYEQYF
-	TRBV6-5	-	TRBJ2-7	TGTGCCAGCAGCCCTCGGCCCTACGAGCAGTACTTC	CASSPRPYEQYF
-	TRBV30	-	TRBJ2-7	TGTGCCTGGAGTGTCCGCCCTTCCTACGAGCAGTACTTC	CAWSVRPSYEQYF
-	TRBV4-1	-	TRBJ2-7	TGCGCCAGCAGCCCTATGGACAGTCCCCGCTCCTACGAGCAGTACTTC	CASSPMDSPRSYEQYF
TRBD1	TRBV18	-	TRBJ1-1	TGTGCCAGCGTACCGGGACAGCTGAACACTGAAGCTTTCTTT	CASVPGQLNTEAFF
-	TRBV2	-	TRBJ2-7	TGTGCCAGCAGTGAAAACTACGAGCAGTACTTC	CASSENYEQYF
TRBD2	TRBV5-8	-	TRBJ2-3	TGTGCCAGCAGCTTGACAGGACTAGCGGGAATTAGCACAGATACGCAGTATTTT	CASSLTGLAGISTDTQYF
-	TRBV28	few	TRBJ1-1	TGTGCCAGCAGCCTCGCGGATCGAGAAGCTTTCTTT	CASSLADREAFF
-	TRBV5-1	-	TRBJ1-4	TGCGCCAGCAGCTTTACAGGGAGTGAAAAACTGTTTTTT	CASSFTGSEKLFF
-	TRBV7-2	-	TRBJ2-3	TGTGCCAGCAGAAGACAGAGCACAGATACGCAGTATTTT	CASRRQSTDTQYF
-	TRBV21-1	-	TRBJ2-5	TGTGCCAGCAGCAGAGGTTATGGGGTCCAAGAGACCCAGTACTTC	CASSRGYGVQETQYF
-	TRBV28	-	TRBJ1-5	TGTGCCAGCAGAGGGCCTACGGGTAATCAGCCCCAGCATTTT	CASRGPTGNQPQHF
-	TRBV2	-	TRBJ2-4	TGTGCCAGCAGTGTTGCGGAAAACATTCAGTACTTC	CASSVAENIQYF
-	TRBV6-1	-	TRBJ2-3	TGTGCCAGCAGTGAAAAAAGGGGTGAGGGGTATTTT	CASSEKRGEGYF
-	TRBV7-2	-	TRBJ2-2	TGTGCCAGCAGCCAATTAGGCGCGAACACCGGGGAGCTGTTTTTT	CASSQLGANTGELFF
-	TRBV6-1	-	TRBJ1-5	TGTGCCAGTCGGGGACCCCTAAGCAATCAGCCCCAGCATTTT	CASRGPLSNQPQHF
-	TRBV2	-	TRBJ2-1	TGTGCCAGCTCCCGGGCCCTAAACAATGAGCAGTTCTTC	CASSRALNNEQFF
-	TRBV7-6	-	TRBJ2-2	TGTGCCAGTACCGCAGACTTAAACACCGGGGAGCTGTTTTTT	CASTADLNTGELFF
-	TRBV4-1	-	TRBJ2-5	TGCGCCAGCAGCCAAGCCGGCGGCGACAGGCGAAAGACCCAGTACTTC	CASSQAGGDRRKTQYF
TRBD1	TRBV27	-	TRBJ2-5	TGTGCCAGCAGTATTATATCGGGACAGTTCAAAGAGACCCAGTACTTC	CASSIISGQFKETQYF
-	TRBV5-1	-	TRBJ1-1	TGCGCCAGCAGCTTGGAAGTGAACACTGAAGCTTTCTTT	CASSLEVNTEAFF
-	TRBV28	-	TRBJ1-5	TGTGCCAGCTCCAGGGACCCCTATCAGCCCCAGCATTTT	CASSRDPYQPQHF